This record covers a single T cell receptor (beta chain). The CDR3 loop spans 17 amino acids. Trimming shortened V by 4 bases and J by 0 bases, and 16 bases separated the two germline ends. The germline V gene has CDR1 SGHNT and CDR2 YYREEE (reference sequence). Synthetic TCR analog templates were added to each PCR reaction. TCRdb's copy holds only in-frame clones and misses some; the assay was immunoSEQ multiplex PCR. The sample has about 95,000 clones; 90% are singletons. Time point described: pretreatment peripheral blood. Patients each gave 1 to 8 samples, pretreatment and on-treatment. This specimen comes from a study of PD-L1 blockade in urothelial cancer. In the study overall: Analysis of the blood was performed 3 weeks (second dose) and 6 weeks after treatment start. The study recovered a median of 141,255 T cells per blood sample.

Sequences were derived from PBMCs, sampled around atezolizumab (anti-PD-L1) treatment. The receptor was isolated from a man aged 55 to 70 with urothelial cancer. The chain carries TRBV5-4 and TRBJ2-2; the D gene is possibly TRBD1 (5 bases). The CDR3 loop reads CASSPRVEVANTGELFF. The CDR3 DNA reads TGTGCCAGCAGCCCCAGGGTAGAGGTAGCGAACACCGGGGAGCTGTTTTTT.